The 20 T cell receptor beta chains below come from one sample, sequenced in a study of T cell responses to AZD1222 COVID-19 vaccine. Sequencing was performed with immunoSEQ multiplex PCR; in TCRdb, only in-frame clones are kept and a portion is missing. The sample has approximately 200,000 clones, approximately 90% seen once. The starting material was peripheral blood, obtained 28 days after the second AZD1222 dose. These TCRs come from an adult who received the AZD1222 COVID-19 vaccine.

J is TRBJ1-2 and V is TRBV6-5; 9 bases are a match to TRBD1. Unmatched junction bases numbered 7, after V lost 4 bases and J lost 7 bases. The CDR3 consists of 14 residues. Germline V gives CDR1 MNHEY, CDR2 SVGAGI. In DNA form, the CDR3 reads TGTGCCAGCAGTTCACAGGGGGCGCGGGGTGGCTACACCTTC. It is translated as CASSSQGARGGYTF.

The genes are TRBV28 and TRBJ2-7; D might be TRBD2 (6 bases). Trimming took off 5 bases at V and 2 bases at J, with 19 bases between the two ends. In germline, CDR1 is MDHEN, CDR2 SYDVKM. The CDR3 length is 16 residues. The CDR3 nucleotides read TGTGCCAGCAGTCCTTCTTTCGGGACGGGAGCCTACGAGCAGTACTTC. It specifies CASSPSFGTGAYEQYF.

This chain connects TRBV7-6 to TRBJ1-1; maybe TRBD1 (5 bases). Looked up from germline, CDR1 is SGHVS and CDR2 is FNYEAQ. Trimming shortened V by 5 bases and J by 10 bases, and 23 bases separated the two germline ends. The CDR3 covers 15 residues. The CDR3 loop reads CASSPNLGGDGGAFF. The CDR3, as DNA: TGTGCCAGCAGCCCCAACTTGGGGGGAGACGGAGGAGCTTTCTTT. The whole variable domain, remainder taken from reference TRBV7-6 and TRBJ1-1, is GAGVSQSPRYKVTKRGQDVALRCDPISGHVSLYWYRQALGQGPEFLTYFNYEAQQDKSGLPNDRFSAERPEGSISTLTIQRTEQRDSAMYRCASSPNLGGDGGAFFGQGTRLTVV.

The V call is TRBV11-3, the J call TRBJ2-4, with D possibly being TRBD1 (5 bases). The CDR3 is 16 amino acids. CDR1 SGHNT and CDR2 YENEEA come from the germline V gene. V lost 4 bases and J lost 0, with 13 bases in between. As DNA, the CDR3 is TGTGCCAGCAGCTCTAGACAGACACTAGCCAAAAACATTCAGTACTTC. This sequence encodes CASSSRQTLAKNIQYF.

This chain links TRBV27 with TRBJ1-3, with D hard to call. CDR3 length equals 15 residues. The germline CDR1 and CDR2 sequences are MNHEY and SMNVEV (reference sequence). Trimming cost V 4 bases and J 0 bases, with 10 bases left between them. The CDR3 reads CASSSSGGSGNTIYF. The CDR3 DNA reads TGTGCCAGCAGTTCCTCAGGAGGCTCTGGAAACACCATATATTTT.

V is TRBV3-1 (or the pseudogene TRBV3-2) and J is TRBJ1-4; D remains unclear. The V gene's germline CDR1 is LGHDT and CDR2 YNNKEL (reference sequence). The V and J ends lost 1 base and 8 bases respectively, with 5 bases between them. The length of the CDR3 is 12 residues. In DNA, the CDR3 is TGTGCCAGCAGCCAAGCGTTCGAAAAACTGTTTTTT. Translation: CASSQAFEKLFF.

The gene calls are TRBV5-1 and TRBJ2-3; 12 positions agree with TRBD2. The CDR3 runs to 18 residues. Trimming at V came to 1 base and at J to 0 bases, leaving 6 bases not matched to a gene. Looked up from germline, CDR1 is SGHRS and CDR2 is YFSETQ. This CDR3 is CASSLLSSGRASTDTQYF. The DNA for the CDR3 is TGCGCCAGCAGCTTGCTTTCTAGCGGGAGGGCAAGCACAGATACGCAGTATTTT.

CDR3 DNA: TGTGCCAGTAGTGCCGCGGTCGGAGGTACGCAGTATTTT. Translated, it gives CASSAAVGGTQYF. This chain connects TRBV19 to TRBJ2-3; D is possibly TRBD2 (5 bases). The V gene's germline CDR1 is LNHDA and CDR2 SQIVND (reference sequence). The CDR3 is made up of 13 amino acids. V was cut by 5 bases and J by 8 bases, with 14 bases left in between.

The chain combines TRBV4-3 with TRBJ1-4; D unresolved. The CDR3 has 13 amino acids. Trimming stripped 5 bases from V and 1 base from J, with 5 bases between. Per germline, CDR1 LGHNA and CDR2 YSLEER. CDR3 loop: CASSSGTNEKLFF. For the CDR3, the DNA is TGCGCCAGCAGCTCGGGAACTAATGAAAAACTGTTTTTT.

The chain has TRBV5-1 and TRBJ2-2; 10 bases are shared with TRBD1. This CDR3 is 16 amino acids long. CDR1 is SGHRS and CDR2 is YFSETQ in the germline V gene. The ends lost 0 bases at V and 5 bases at J; junction bases unmatched: 4. CDR3 sequence reads: CASSLGWTGGTGELFF. DNA of the CDR3: TGCGCCAGCAGCTTGGGCTGGACAGGGGGGACCGGGGAGCTGTTTTTT.

This clone was recorded once. The rearrangement joins TRBV9 to TRBJ1-2, with 7 positions matching TRBD1. J lost 2 bases, V lost 0 bases, and 4 bases had no gene match. The germline V gene encodes CDR1 SGDLS and CDR2 YYNGEE. The CDR3 runs 15 residues. CDR3 DNA sequence: TGTGCCAGCAGCGTAGAGGTGACAGGGAACTATGGCTACACCTTC. Protein sequence: CASSVEVTGNYGYTF.

The rearrangement links TRBV5-8 to TRBJ1-2; 7 bases line up with TRBD1. V was pared by 2 bases and J by 3 bases, with 16 bases of the junction left unmatched. This CDR3 spans 18 amino acids. Germline CDR1 SGHTS, CDR2 YDEGEE. The CDR3 DNA reads TGTGCCAGCAGCTTATCCACGCCCGGGACAGAAATGTACTATGGCTACACCTTC. Translating it yields CASSLSTPGTEMYYGYTF.

CDR3 coding DNA: TGTGCCAGTAGTATACGGACTAGCGGGTACAATGAGCAGTTCTTC. Residues: CASSIRTSGYNEQFF. This rearrangement joins TRBV19 to TRBJ2-1; TRBD2 matches at 11 bases. After removal of 2 bases from V and 4 bases from J, the junction contained 1 base not matched to a gene. The CDR3 runs to 15 residues. Per the germline V gene, CDR1 is LNHDA and CDR2 is SQIVND (reference sequence).

The rearrangement joins TRBV28 to TRBJ1-2, with unresolved D. The ends were cut back, 2 bases at V and 8 bases at J, with 18 bases in the middle. The CDR3 has 15 residues. CDR1 is MDHEN, CDR2 SYDVKM, per germline. The CDR3 protein is CASSLRPWVFGGYTF. The CDR3 DNA reads as TGTGCCAGCAGTTTACGCCCTTGGGTATTTGGGGGCTACACCTTC.

V gene TRBV25-1 combines with J gene TRBJ1-1, with TRBD1 identical over 10 bases. Germline-derived CDR1 and CDR2 are MGHDK and SYGVNS. J was trimmed by 11 bases and V by 1 base; bases with no gene match: 7. The CDR3 has 14 amino acids. The DNA of the CDR3 is TGTGCCAGCAGTGAATTGGACAGGGGGTTAAGGGCTTTCTTT. Protein sequence: CASSELDRGLRAFF.

This chain links TRBV24-1 with TRBJ2-2, with D possibly matching TRBD2 (5 bases). Germline values: CDR1 KGHDR, CDR2 SFDVKD. CDR3 length equals 14 residues. Trimming removed 5 bases from V and 6 bases from J, with 12 bases in between. The CDR3 coding sequence is TGTGCCACCAGTGTGGGCGACGGGGCCGGGGAGCTGTTTTTT. Amino acid sequence: CATSVGDGAGELFF.

This chain joins TRBV7-2 and TRBJ2-7; 11 bases are a match to TRBD2. This CDR3 has 16 residues. Germline V lookup: CDR1 SGHTA, CDR2 FQGNSA. The V segment lost 2 bases and the J segment 5 bases; nucleotides outside the gene matches: 8. The CDR3 sequence: CASSLSRLAGGNEQYF. The CDR3 bases are TGTGCCAGCAGCTTAAGTAGGTTAGCGGGAGGGAACGAGCAGTACTTC.

CDR3 in amino acids: CASSQGTGGTYEQYF. The CDR3 bases are TGCGCCAGCAGCCAAGGAACGGGAGGGACCTACGAGCAGTACTTC. The chain joins TRBV4-1 to TRBJ2-7, with 8 bases that match TRBD2. Germline V gene lookup returns CDR1 MGHRA and CDR2 YSYEKL. This CDR3 region has 15 residues. V shed 1 base and J 2 bases; nucleotides not matched to a gene: 4.

This chain uses TRBV7-3 with TRBJ2-5; no firm D call. Trimming shortened V by 0 bases and J by 5 bases, and 7 bases separated the two germline ends. Germline CDR1 SGHTA, CDR2 FQGTGA. The CDR3 has 13 amino acids. CDR3 residues: CASSLTPRETQYF. CDR3 DNA: TGTGCCAGCAGCTTAACCCCCCGGGAGACCCAGTACTTC.

CDR3: CSASGLDSGRATGELFF. The CDR3 bases are TGCAGTGCTAGTGGACTCGATAGCGGGAGGGCCACCGGGGAGCTGTTTTTT. This chain connects TRBV20-1 to TRBJ2-2, with TRBD2 identical over 11 bases. Germline CDR1 DFQATT, CDR2 SNEGSKA (reference sequence). After removal of 3 bases from V and 4 bases from J, the junction contained 10 bases not matched to a gene. The CDR3 consists of 17 residues.